Listed below are T cell receptor beta chains from one sample, sequenced in a study of OX40 agonist ivuxolimab in advanced cancers. Clones were sequenced by immunoSEQ multiplex PCR, and TCRdb holds only the in-frame ones, with some missing. The sample has 55,000 to 70,000 clones, approximately 87% seen once; the top ten hold less than 4%. The material sequenced was CD4+ or CD8+ T cells sorted from blood, taken in a trial of the OX40 agonist ivuxolimab. These receptors all stem from an adult with an advanced solid tumor such as melanoma, head and neck, liver or kidney cancer. The CDR3 runs from the conserved cysteine through the conserved F or W. The D gene is left open where the match is weak. Some rows have no size entry. The others give once, few or many, or a class for an expanded clone.

D: NA; length: 15; J: TRBJ1-5; V: TRBV11-1; size: few; DNA: TGTGCCAGCAGCGCGACAGGAGATAGCAATCAGCCCCAGCATTTT; CDR3: CASSATGDSNQPQHF
D: NA; length: 18; J: TRBJ1-1; V: TRBV12-1; size: NA; DNA: TGTGCCAGCAGCTACCCATCGCGGGACAGGGAATCTGGGGCTGAAGCTTTCTTT; CDR3: CASSYPSRDRESGAEAFF
D: NA; length: 15; J: TRBJ2-1; V: TRBV9; size: NA; DNA: TGTGCCAGCAGCGTACTCAGGGGCCCTGGTTTAGAGCAGTTCTTC; CDR3: CASSVLRGPGLEQFF
D: TRBD2; length: 16; J: TRBJ2-3; V: TRBV28; size: once; DNA: TGTGCCAGCAGCCCTTTTGGGGCGGGGGGGCGAGATACGCAGTATTTT; CDR3: CASSPFGAGGRDTQYF
D: NA; length: 15; J: TRBJ2-5; V: TRBV5-6; size: NA; DNA: TGTGCCAGCAGCTCGCCGTGGAGGGTCCAAGAGACCCAGTACTTC; CDR3: CASSSPWRVQETQYF
D: TRBD1; length: 15; J: TRBJ2-3; V: TRBV7-9; size: NA; DNA: TGTGCCAGCAGCGCGGACAGGTTCCTCGCAGATACGCAGTATTTT; CDR3: CASSADRFLADTQYF
D: TRBD1; length: 12; J: TRBJ1-1; V: TRBV30; size: few; DNA: TGTGCCTGGGGACAGGTGAACACTGAAGCTTTCTTT; CDR3: CAWGQVNTEAFF
D: NA; length: 15; J: TRBJ2-5; V: TRBV6-5; size: NA; DNA: TGTGCCAGCAGTCAGGAGGGTGCAGGGGGAGAGACCCAGTACTTC; CDR3: CASSQEGAGGETQYF
D: NA; length: 13; J: TRBJ1-5; V: TRBV5-1; size: NA; DNA: TGCGCCAGCAGCGTCAGTAGCAATCAGCCCCAGCATTTT; CDR3: CASSVSSNQPQHF
D: NA; length: 16; J: TRBJ1-5; V: TRBV5-1; size: NA; DNA: TGCGCCAGCAGCTTGGATCCGGGAAATAGCAATCAGCCCCAGCATTTT; CDR3: CASSLDPGNSNQPQHF
D: NA; length: 15; J: TRBJ1-5; V: TRBV18; size: NA; DNA: TGTGCCAGCTCACCCTCTGCCCAGGGCAATCAGCCCCAGCATTTT; CDR3: CASSPSAQGNQPQHF
D: NA; length: 12; J: TRBJ2-1; V: TRBV7-9; size: NA; DNA: TGTGCCAGCAATGTAGGGTACAATGAGCAGTTCTTC; CDR3: CASNVGYNEQFF
D: TRBD1; length: 14; J: TRBJ1-2; V: TRBV6-5; size: NA; DNA: TGTGCCAGCAGTTACTCGGACAGGCGAGAGGGCTACACCTTC; CDR3: CASSYSDRREGYTF
D: NA; length: 15; J: TRBJ1-6; V: TRBV7-8; size: NA; DNA: TGTGCCAGCAGCTTACAGGGTAACAATAATTCACCCCTCCACTTT; CDR3: CASSLQGNNNSPLHF
D: NA; length: 17; J: TRBJ1-1; V: TRBV23-1; size: NA; DNA: TGCGCCAGCAGTCATCTTAAAAATCCCGGGACGGAAGACGAAGCTTTCTTT; CDR3: CASSHLKNPGTEDEAFF
D: NA; length: 15; J: TRBJ1-6; V: TRBV5-1; size: NA; DNA: TGCGCCAGCAGCTTGGTATTGGGGCGGACGAGGCCCCTCCACTTT; CDR3: CASSLVLGRTRPLHF